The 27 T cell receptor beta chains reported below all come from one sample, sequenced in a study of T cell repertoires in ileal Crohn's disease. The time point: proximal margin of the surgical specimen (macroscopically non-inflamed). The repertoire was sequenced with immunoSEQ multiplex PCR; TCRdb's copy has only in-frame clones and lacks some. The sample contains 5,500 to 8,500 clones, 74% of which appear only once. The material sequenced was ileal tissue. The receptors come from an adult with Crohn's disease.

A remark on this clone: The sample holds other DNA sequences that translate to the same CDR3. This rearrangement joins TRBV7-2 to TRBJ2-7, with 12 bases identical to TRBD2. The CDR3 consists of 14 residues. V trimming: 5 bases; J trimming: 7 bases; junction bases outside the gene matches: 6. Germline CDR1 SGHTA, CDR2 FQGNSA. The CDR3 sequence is CASSHGLAGREQYF. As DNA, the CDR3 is TGTGCCAGCAGCCACGGACTAGCGGGACGGGAGCAGTACTTC.

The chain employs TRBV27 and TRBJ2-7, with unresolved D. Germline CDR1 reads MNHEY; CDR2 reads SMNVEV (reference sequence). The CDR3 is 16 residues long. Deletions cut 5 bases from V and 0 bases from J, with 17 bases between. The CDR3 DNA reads TGTGCCAGCAGTCACCACACCACTTTGAGCTCCTACGAGCAGTACTTC. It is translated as CASSHHTTLSSYEQYF.

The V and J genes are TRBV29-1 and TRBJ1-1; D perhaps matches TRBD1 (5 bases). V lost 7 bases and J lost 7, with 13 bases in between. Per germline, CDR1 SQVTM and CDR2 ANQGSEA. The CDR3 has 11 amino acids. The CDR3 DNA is TGCAGCGCGGACAATTTCTATGAAGCTTTCTTT. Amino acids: CSADNFYEAFF. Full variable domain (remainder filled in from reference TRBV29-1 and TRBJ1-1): SAVISQKPSRDICQRGTSLTIQCQVDSQVTMMFWYRQQPGQSLTLIATANQGSEATYESGFVIDKFPISRPNLTFSTLTVSNMSPEDSSIYLCSADNFYEAFFGQGTRLTVV.

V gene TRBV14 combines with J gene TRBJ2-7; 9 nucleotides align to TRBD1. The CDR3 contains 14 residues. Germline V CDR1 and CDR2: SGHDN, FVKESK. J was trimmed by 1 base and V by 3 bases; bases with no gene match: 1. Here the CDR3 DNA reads TGTGCCAGCAGCCAGGGACAGGGATCCTACGAGCAGTACTTC. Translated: CASSQGQGSYEQYF.

The CDR3 DNA is TGTGCCAGCAGTCTCATAAAGGGCAATGAGCAGTTCTTC. Translating it yields CASSLIKGNEQFF. The rearrangement joins TRBV6-5 to TRBJ2-1, with D unclear. The CDR3 has 13 amino acids. The ends were cut back, 5 bases at V and 6 bases at J, with 11 bases in the middle. The germline CDR1 and CDR2 sequences are MNHEY and SVGAGI.

The CDR3 nucleotides are TGTGCCAGTAGTAAGCTTGGTGTCCTAGCCCCAGATACGCAGTATTTT. Its translation is CASSKLGVLAPDTQYF. The rearrangement uses TRBV19 and TRBJ2-3, with D possibly matching TRBD2 (5 bases). V was clipped by 4 bases and J by 4 bases, with 18 bases between them. The CDR3 length is 16 residues. The V gene's germline CDR1 is LNHDA and CDR2 SQIVND (reference sequence).

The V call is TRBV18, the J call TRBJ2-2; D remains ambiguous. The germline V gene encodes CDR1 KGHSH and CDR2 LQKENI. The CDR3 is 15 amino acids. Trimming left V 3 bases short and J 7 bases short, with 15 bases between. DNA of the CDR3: TGTGCCAGCTCACCGGATTCGGTGGGAATCGGGGAGCTGTTTTTT. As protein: CASSPDSVGIGELFF.

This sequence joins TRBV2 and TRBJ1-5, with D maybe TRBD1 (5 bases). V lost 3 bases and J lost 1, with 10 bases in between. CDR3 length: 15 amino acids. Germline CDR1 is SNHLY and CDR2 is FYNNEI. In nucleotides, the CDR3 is TGTGCCAGCAGTGATGGGACGGCAAGCAATCAGCCCCAGCATTTT. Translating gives CASSDGTASNQPQHF.

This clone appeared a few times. The CDR3 protein is CASSQGVGQGYYEQYF. The CDR3 DNA follows: TGTGCCAGCAGCCAAGGGGTGGGACAGGGTTACTACGAGCAGTACTTC. The V gene is TRBV4-2, the J gene TRBJ2-7; the match to TRBD1 covers 9 bases. CDR3 length: 16 residues. Per the germline V gene, CDR1 is LGHNA and CDR2 is YNFKEQ. Losses at the gene ends were 1 base for V and 3 bases for J; bases not matched to a gene: 7.

The CDR3 nucleotides read TGTGCCAGCAGCTTAGCACGGGTGGGAAGAGATACGCAGTATTTT. This codes for CASSLARVGRDTQYF. The chain employs TRBV7-8 and TRBJ2-3; D is undetermined. V shed 0 bases and J shed 5 bases, with 12 bases lying between them. The germline V gene encodes CDR1 SGHVS and CDR2 FQNEAQ. There are 15 residues in the CDR3.

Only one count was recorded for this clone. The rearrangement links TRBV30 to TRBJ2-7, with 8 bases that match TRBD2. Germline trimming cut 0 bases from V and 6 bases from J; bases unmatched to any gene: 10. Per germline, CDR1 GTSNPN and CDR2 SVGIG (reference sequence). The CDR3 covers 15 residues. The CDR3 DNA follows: TGTGCCTGGAGTGTACGGGGGCTAGCGGGTTCCGAGCAGTACTTC. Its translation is CAWSVRGLAGSEQYF.

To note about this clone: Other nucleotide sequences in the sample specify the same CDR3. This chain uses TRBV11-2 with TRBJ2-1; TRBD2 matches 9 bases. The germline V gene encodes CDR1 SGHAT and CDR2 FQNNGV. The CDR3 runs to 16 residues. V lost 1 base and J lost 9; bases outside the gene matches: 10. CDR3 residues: CASSLVGAGGPGEQFF. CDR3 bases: TGTGCCAGCAGCTTAGTTGGGGCGGGAGGGCCCGGTGAGCAGTTCTTC.

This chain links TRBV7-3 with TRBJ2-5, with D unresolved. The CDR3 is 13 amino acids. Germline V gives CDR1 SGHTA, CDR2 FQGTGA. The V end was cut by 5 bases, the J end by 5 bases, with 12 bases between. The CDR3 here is CASSKGVQETQYF. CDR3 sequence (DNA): TGTGCCAGCAGCAAAGGAGTCCAGGAGACCCAGTACTTC.

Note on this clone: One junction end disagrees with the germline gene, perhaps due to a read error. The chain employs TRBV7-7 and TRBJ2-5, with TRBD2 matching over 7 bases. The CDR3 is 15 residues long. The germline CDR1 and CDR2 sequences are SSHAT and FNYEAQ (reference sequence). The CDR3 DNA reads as TGTGCTAGCAGCTTAGATGCGGGAGCGGGGGAGACCCAGTACTTC. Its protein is CASSLDAGAGETQYF.

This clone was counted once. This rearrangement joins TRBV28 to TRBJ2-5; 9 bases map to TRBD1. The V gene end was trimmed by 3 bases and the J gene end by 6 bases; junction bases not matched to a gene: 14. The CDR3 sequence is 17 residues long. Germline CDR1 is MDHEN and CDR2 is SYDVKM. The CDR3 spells CASSFSGGTGRTKTQYF. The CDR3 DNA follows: TGTGCCAGCAGTTTTAGTGGGGGGACAGGGAGAACGAAGACCCAGTACTTC. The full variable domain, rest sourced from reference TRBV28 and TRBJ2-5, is DVKVTQSSRYLVKRTGEKVFLECVQDMDHENMFWYRQDPGLGLRLIYFSYDVKMKEKGDIPEGYSVSREKKERFSLILESASTNQTSMYLCASSFSGGTGRTKTQYFGPGTRLLVL.

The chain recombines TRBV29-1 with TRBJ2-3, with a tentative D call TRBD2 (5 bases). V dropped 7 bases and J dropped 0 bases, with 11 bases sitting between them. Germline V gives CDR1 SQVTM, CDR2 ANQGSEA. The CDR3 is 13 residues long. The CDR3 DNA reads TGCAGCGCCACTAGTGGTAGCACAGATACGCAGTATTTT. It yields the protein CSATSGSTDTQYF.

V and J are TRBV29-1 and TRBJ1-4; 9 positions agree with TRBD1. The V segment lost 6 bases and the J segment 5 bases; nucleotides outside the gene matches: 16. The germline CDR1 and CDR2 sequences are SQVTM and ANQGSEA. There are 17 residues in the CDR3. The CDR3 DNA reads TGCAGCGTAGGTCAGGAGGGAACAGGGGGCCTGAATGAAAAACTGTTTTTT. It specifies CSVGQEGTGGLNEKLFF.

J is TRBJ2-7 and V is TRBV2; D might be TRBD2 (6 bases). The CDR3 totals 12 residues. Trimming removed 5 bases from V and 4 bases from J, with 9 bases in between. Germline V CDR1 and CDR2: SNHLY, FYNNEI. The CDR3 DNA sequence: TGTGCCAGCAGTACCGCGGGATACGAGCAGTACTTC. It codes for CASSTAGYEQYF.

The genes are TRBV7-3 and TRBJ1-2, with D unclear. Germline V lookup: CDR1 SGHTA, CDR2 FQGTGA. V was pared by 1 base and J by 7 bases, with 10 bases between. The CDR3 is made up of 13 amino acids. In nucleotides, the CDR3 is TGTGCCAGCAGCTTAAATAGTAAAGGTGGCTACACCTTC. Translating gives CASSLNSKGGYTF. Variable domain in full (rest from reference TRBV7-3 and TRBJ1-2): GAGVSQTPSNKVTEKGKYVELRCDPISGHTALYWYRQSLGQGPEFLIYFQGTGAADDSGLPNDRFFAVRPEGSVSTLKIQRTERGDSAVYLCASSLNSKGGYTFGSGTRLTVV.

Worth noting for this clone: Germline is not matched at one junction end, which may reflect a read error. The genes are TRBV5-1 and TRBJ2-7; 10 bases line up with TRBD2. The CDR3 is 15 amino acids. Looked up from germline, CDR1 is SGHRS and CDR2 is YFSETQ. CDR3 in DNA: TGCACCAGCAGCAGGTTTAGCGGGAGGTCCCACGAGCAGTACTTC. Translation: CTSSRFSGRSHEQYF. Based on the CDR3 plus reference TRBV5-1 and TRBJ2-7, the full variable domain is KAGVTQTPRYLIKTRGQQVTLSCSPISGHRSVSWYQQTPGQGLQFLFEYFSETQRNKGNFPGRFSGRQFSNSRSEMNVSTLELGDSALYLCTSSRFSGRSHEQYFGPGTRLTVT.

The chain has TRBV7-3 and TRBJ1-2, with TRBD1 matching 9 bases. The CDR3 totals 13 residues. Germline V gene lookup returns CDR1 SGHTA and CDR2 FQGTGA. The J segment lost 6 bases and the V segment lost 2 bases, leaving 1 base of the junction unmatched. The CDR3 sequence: CASSLRDRDGYTF. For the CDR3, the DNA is TGTGCCAGCAGCTTACGGGACAGGGATGGCTACACCTTC.

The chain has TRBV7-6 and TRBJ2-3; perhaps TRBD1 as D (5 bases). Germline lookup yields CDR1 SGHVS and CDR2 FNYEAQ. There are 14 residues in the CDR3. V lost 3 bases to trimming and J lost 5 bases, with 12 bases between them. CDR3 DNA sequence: TGTGCCAGCAGCTTGGGGCCCAATGTAGATACGCAGTATTTT. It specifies CASSLGPNVDTQYF.

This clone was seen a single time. The CDR3 loop reads CASSPDRVADTQYF. The DNA for the CDR3 is TGTGCCAGCTCACCGGACAGGGTTGCAGATACGCAGTATTTT. The gene calls are TRBV18 and TRBJ2-3, with 8 bases aligning to TRBD1. V lost 3 bases, J lost 4 bases, and 3 bases stayed unmatched. This CDR3 is 14 amino acids long. Germline V gene data show CDR1 as KGHSH and CDR2 as LQKENI.

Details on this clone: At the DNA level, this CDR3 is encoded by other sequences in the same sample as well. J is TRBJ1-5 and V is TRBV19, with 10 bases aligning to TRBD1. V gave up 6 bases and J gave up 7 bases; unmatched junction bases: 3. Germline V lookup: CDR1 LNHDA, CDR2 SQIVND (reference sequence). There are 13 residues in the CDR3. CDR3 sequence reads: CASRGQGNQPQHF. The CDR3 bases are TGTGCCAGTAGGGGACAGGGGAACCAGCCCCAGCATTTT.

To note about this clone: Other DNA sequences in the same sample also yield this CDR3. CDR3 sequence reads: CAWSAYNEQFF. Here the CDR3 DNA reads TGTGCCTGGAGTGCTTACAATGAGCAGTTCTTC. The rearrangement joins TRBV30 to TRBJ2-1, with D unresolved. From germline, CDR1 is GTSNPN and CDR2 SVGIG (reference sequence). There are 11 residues in the CDR3. The germline V and J ends were trimmed by 1 base and 4 bases, with 2 bases remaining between them.

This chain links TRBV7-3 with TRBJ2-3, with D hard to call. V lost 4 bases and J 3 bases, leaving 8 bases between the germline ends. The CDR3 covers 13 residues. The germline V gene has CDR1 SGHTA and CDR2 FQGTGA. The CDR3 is CASSSLGTDTQYF. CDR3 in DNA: TGTGCCAGCAGCTCCCTAGGGACAGATACGCAGTATTTT. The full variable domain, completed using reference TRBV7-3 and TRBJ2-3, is GAGVSQTPSNKVTEKGKYVELRCDPISGHTALYWYRQSLGQGPEFLIYFQGTGAADDSGLPNDRFFAVRPEGSVSTLKIQRTERGDSAVYLCASSSLGTDTQYFGPGTRLTVL.

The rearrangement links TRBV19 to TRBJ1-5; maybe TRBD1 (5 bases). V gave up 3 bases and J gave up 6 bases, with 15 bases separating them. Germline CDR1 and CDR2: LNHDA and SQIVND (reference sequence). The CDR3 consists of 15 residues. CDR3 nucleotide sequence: TGTGCCAGTAGTATGTTCCCTGGGACGGCTCAGCCCCAGCATTTT. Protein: CASSMFPGTAQPQHF.